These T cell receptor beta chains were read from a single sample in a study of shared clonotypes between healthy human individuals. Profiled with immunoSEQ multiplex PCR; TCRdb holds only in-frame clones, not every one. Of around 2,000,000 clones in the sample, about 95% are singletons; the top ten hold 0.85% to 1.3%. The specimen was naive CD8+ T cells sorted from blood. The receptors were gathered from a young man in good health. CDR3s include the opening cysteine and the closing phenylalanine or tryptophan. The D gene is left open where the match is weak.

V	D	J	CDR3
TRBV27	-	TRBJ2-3	CASSLSPTSTDTQYF
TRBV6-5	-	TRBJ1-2	CASSNSGGNNYGYTF
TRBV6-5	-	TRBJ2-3	CASSYGYTDTQYF
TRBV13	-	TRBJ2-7	CASSLGLERYF
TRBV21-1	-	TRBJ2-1	CASSYNPDLARAYNEQFF
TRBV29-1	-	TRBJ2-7	CSVEEAPGEQYF
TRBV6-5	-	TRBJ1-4	CASRGRGEKLFF
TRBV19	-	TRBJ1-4	CASSARERDSNEKLFF
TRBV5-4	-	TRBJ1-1	CASSGQDLGEAFF
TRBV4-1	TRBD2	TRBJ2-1	CASSLLAGAGTDEQFF
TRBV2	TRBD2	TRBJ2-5	CASTSFSGGEETQYF
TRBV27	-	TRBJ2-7	CASSAITIRSYEQYF
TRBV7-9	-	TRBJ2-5	CASSQRGVGETQYF
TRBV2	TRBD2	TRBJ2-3	CASQGLAGGSTDTQYF
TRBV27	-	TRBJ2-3	CASSSPTEDTDTQYF
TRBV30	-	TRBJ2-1	CAWSAMGSYNEQFF
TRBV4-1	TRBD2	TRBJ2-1	CASSQDQASGLYNEQFF
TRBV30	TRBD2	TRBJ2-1	CAWSREGQFF
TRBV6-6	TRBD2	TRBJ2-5	CASTHSGAQETQYF
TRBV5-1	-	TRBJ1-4	CASRSDWGVEKLFF
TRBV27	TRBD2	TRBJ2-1	CASSDKTSGANNEQFF
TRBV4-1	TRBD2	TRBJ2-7	CASSQVTSEFSYEQYF
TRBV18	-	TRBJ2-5	CASSPPNGRVETQYF
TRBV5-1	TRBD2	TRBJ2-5	CASSSKLAGEPGTQYF
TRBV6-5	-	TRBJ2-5	CASSYSFEERETQYF
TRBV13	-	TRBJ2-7	CASSSRGAYEQYF
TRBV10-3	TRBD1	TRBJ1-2	CAITGDSYGYTF
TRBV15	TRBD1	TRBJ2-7	CATSVPGQGHEQYF
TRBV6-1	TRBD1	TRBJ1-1	CASPRQGEKTFF
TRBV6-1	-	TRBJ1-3	CASPTDSGNTIYF
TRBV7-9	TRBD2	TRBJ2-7	CASSLYEGGEQYF
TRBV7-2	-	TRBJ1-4	CASSLMGQATNEKLFF
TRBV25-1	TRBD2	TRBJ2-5	CASSEYRGLAYQETQYF
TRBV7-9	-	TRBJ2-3	CASSFPLDDTQYF
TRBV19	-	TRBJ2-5	CASSAGNKRETQYF
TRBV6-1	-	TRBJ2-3	CASLGDWGEDTQYF
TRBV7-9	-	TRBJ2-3	CASSSHLGFGTQYF
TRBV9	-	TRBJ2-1	CASSGGNGQFF
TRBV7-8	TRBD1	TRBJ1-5	CASSTPLDRPNQPQHF
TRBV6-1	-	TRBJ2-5	CASRASSWGEETQYF
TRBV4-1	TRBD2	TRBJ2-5	CASSQRLAGEGETQYF
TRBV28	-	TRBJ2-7	CASRTTGTLISYEQYF